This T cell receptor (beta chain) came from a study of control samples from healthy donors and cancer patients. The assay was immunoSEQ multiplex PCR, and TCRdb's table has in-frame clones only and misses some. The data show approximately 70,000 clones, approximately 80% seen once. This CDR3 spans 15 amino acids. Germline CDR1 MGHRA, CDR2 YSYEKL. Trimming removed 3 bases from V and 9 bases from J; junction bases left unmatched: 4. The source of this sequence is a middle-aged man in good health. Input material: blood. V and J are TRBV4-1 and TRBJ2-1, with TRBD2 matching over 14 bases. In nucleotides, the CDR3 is TGCGCCAGCAGCCAGGGACTAGCGGGAGAGACTGAGCAGTTCTTC. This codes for CASSQGLAGETEQFF.